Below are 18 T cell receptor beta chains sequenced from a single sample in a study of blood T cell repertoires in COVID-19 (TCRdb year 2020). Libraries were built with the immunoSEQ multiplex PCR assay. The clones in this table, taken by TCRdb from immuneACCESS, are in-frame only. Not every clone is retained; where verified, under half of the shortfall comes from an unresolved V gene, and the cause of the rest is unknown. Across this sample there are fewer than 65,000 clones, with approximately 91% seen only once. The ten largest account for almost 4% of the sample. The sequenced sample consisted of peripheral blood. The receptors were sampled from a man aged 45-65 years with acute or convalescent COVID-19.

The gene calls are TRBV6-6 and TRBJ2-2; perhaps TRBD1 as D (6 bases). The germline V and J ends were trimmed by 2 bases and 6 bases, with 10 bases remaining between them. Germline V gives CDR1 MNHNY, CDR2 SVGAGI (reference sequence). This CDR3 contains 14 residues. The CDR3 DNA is TGTGCCAGCAGTTACCGACAGGTTTCCGGGGAGCTGTTTTTT. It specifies CASSYRQVSGELFF.

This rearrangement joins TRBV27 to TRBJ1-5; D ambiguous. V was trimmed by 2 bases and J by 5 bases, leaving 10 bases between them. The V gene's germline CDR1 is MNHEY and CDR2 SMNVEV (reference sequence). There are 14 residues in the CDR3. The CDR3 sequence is CASSLEGSYQPQHF. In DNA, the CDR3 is TGTGCCAGCAGTTTAGAGGGCAGCTATCAGCCCCAGCATTTT.

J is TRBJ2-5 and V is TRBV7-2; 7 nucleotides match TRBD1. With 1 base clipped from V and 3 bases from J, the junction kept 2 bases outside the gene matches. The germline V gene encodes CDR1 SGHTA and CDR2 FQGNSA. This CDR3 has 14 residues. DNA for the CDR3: TGTGCCAGCAGCTTAGGCACAGGGGAAGAGACCCAGTACTTC. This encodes CASSLGTGEETQYF.

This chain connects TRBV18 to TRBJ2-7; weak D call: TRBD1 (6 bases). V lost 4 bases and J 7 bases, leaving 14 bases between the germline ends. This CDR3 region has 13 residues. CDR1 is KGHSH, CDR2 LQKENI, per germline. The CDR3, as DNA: TGTGCCAGCTCACTTAGACAGGTGGGTGAGCAGTACTTC. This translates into CASSLRQVGEQYF.

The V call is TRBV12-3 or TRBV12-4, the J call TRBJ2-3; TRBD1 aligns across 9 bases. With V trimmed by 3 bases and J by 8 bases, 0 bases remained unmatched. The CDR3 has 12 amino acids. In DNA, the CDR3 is TGTGCCAGCAGTTTGGACAGGGGTACGCAGTATTTT. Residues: CASSLDRGTQYF.

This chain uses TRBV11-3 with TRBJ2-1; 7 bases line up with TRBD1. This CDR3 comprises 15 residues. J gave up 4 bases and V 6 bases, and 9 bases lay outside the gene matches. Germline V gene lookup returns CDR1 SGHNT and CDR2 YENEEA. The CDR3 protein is CASSPNRGVYNEQFF. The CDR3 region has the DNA TGTGCCAGCAGTCCAAACAGGGGTGTATACAATGAGCAGTTCTTC.

The CDR3, as DNA: TGCGCCAGCCAGCGGACAGTAAACACTGAAGCTTTCTTT. Its protein product is CASQRTVNTEAFF. This chain uses TRBV5-1 with TRBJ1-1, with D perhaps TRBD1 (6 bases). The germline CDR1 and CDR2 sequences are SGHRS and YFSETQ. The V and J ends lost 7 bases and 2 bases respectively, with 12 bases between them. The CDR3 has 13 residues.

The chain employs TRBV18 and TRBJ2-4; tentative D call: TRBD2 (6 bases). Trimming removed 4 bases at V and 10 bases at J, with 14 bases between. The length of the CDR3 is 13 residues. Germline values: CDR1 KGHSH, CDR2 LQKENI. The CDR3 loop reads CASSLGTDEIQYF. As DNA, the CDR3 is TGTGCCAGCTCACTAGGGACTGATGAGATTCAGTACTTC. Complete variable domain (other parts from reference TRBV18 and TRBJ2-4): NAGVMQNPRHLVRRRGQEARLRCSPMKGHSHVYWYRQLPEEGLKFMVYLQKENIIDESGMPKERFSAEFPKEGPSILRIQQVVRGDSAAYFCASSLGTDEIQYFGAGTRLSVL.

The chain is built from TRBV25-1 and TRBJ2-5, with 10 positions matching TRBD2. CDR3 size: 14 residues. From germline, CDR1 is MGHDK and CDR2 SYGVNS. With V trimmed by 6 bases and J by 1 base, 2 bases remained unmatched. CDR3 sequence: CASRGLAPQETQYF. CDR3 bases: TGTGCCAGCAGGGGACTAGCGCCCCAAGAGACCCAGTACTTC. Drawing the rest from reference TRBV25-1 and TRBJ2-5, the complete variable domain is EADIYQTPRYLVIGTGKKITLECSQTMGHDKMYWYQQDPGMELHLIHYSYGVNSTEKGDLSSESTVSRIRTEHFPLTLESARPSHTSQYLCASRGLAPQETQYFGPGTRLLVL.

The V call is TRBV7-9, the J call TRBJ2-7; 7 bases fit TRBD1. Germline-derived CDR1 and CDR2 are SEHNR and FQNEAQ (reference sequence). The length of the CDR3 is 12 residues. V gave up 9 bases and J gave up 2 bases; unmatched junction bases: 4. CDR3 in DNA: TGTGCCAGTGGGACAGAGACCTACGAGCAGTACTTC. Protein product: CASGTETYEQYF.

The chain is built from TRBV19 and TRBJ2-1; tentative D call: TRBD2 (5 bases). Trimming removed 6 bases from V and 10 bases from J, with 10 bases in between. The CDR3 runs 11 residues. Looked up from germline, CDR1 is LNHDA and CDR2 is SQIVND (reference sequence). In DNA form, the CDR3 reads TGTGCCAGTAGGCTAGCTTGGGAGCAGTTCTTC. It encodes CASRLAWEQFF.

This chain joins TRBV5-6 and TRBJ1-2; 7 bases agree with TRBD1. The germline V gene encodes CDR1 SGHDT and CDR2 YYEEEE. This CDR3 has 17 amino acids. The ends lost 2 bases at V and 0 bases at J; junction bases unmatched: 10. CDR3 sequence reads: CASSFGAQGMANYGYTF. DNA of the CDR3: TGTGCCAGCAGCTTTGGAGCACAGGGGATGGCTAACTATGGCTACACCTTC.

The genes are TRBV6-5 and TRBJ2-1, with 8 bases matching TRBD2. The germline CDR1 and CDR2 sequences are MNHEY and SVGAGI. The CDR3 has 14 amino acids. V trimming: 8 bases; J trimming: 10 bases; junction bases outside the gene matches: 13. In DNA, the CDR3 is TGTGCCAGCCGAGCGGGACTAGGATTCGGGGAGCAGTTCTTC. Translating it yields CASRAGLGFGEQFF.

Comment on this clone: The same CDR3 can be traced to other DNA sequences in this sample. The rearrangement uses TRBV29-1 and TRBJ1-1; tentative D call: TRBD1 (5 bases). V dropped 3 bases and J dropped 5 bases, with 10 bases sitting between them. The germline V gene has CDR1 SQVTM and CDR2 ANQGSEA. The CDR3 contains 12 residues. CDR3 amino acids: CSVDRGGTEAFF. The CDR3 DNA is TGCAGCGTTGATAGGGGAGGAACTGAAGCTTTCTTT.

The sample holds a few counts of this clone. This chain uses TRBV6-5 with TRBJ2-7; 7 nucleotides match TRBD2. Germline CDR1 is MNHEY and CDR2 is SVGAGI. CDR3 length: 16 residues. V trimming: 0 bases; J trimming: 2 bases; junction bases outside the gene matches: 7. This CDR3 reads CASSYSLLATTYEQYF. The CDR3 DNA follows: TGTGCCAGCAGTTACTCCCTACTAGCGACGACCTACGAGCAGTACTTC.

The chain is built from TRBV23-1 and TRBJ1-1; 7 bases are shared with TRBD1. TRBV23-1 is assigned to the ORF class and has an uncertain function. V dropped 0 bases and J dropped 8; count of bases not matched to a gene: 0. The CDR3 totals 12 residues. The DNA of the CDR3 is TGCGCCAGCAGTCAATCGGACAGGGAAGCTTTCTTT. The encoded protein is CASSQSDREAFF.

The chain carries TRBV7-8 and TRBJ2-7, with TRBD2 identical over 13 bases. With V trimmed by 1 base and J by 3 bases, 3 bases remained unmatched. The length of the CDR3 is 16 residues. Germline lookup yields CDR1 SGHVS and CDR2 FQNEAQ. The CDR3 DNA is TGTGCCAGCAGCTTAGGGACTAGCGGGAGTATCTACGAGCAGTACTTC. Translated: CASSLGTSGSIYEQYF.

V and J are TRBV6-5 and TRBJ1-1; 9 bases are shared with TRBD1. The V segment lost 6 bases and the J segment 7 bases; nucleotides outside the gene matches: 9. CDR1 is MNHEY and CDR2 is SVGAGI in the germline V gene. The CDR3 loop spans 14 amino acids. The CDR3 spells CASSPKADRGEAFF. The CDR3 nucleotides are TGTGCCAGCAGCCCAAAGGCGGACAGGGGTGAAGCTTTCTTT.